This T cell receptor (beta chain) was sequenced for a study of cytotoxic CD8 clonotypes in ibrutinib-treated CLL. As for the study in general: Patients gave response samples after a median roughly 11 months of treatment, range 6 to 36.

Between the trimmed V and J ends, which lost 5 bases and 1 base, there was a span of 18 bases. There are 18 residues in the CDR3. Germline V lookup: CDR1 SGHTA, CDR2 FQGNSA. Findings and limits, study-wide: Once treatment began, public clonotypes, which were uncommon, contracted or stayed stable.

About this clone itself: The antigen remains undetermined.

Libraries were prepared by immunoSEQ multiplex PCR; TCRdb keeps only in-frame clonotypes and omits some of them. The table shows 250,000 or so clones, with under 80% occurring only once. This clonotype was sampled from a human donor with chronic lymphocytic leukemia. Material: PBMCs, obtained after 24 months of ibrutinib treatment. The chain links TRBV7-2 to TRBJ2-6; a weak D match, TRBD2 (5 bases). The CDR3 protein is CASSPQRGLFSGANVLTF. In nucleotides, the CDR3 is TGTGCCAGCAGCCCCCAACGCGGACTCTTTTCTGGGGCCAACGTCCTGACTTTC. Variable domain in full (rest from reference TRBV7-2 and TRBJ2-6): GAGVSQSPSNKVTEKGKDVELRCDPISGHTALYWYRQSLGQGLEFLIYFQGNSAPDKSGLPSDRFSAERTGGSVSTLTIQRTQQEDSAVYLCASSPQRGLFSGANVLTFGAGSRLTVL.